The 10 T cell receptor beta chains below were found in one sample sequenced in a study of post-analysis software for immune sequencing data. The antigens for these receptors are not known. Sequencing libraries made from TCR beta cDNA carried unique molecular identifiers. A single record per CDR3 protein comes from TCRdb applying MiXCR to the PCR reads. Counted here are 500,000 to 600,000 distinct CDR3 sequences, 44% occurring once; the ten biggest clones make up approximately 1.7%. Study-wide findings and caveats: Compared with controls, patients had more of roughly five TRBV segments, including TRBV5-6, TRBV5-1 and TRBV20-1.

Specimen: blood. Receptors originate from a girl aged 5-17 years with multiple sclerosis.

The gene calls are TRBV12-3 or TRBV12-4 and TRBJ1-1; perhaps TRBD1 as D (5 bases). This CDR3 is built from 15 residues. V dropped 6 bases and J dropped 0 bases, with 14 bases sitting between them. The CDR3 here is CASSHRLLMNTEAFF. The DNA for the CDR3 is TGTGCCAGCAGCCACAGGTTACTCATGAACACTGAAGCTTTCTTT.

The chain employs TRBV12-3 or TRBV12-4 and TRBJ2-7; 8 nucleotides align to TRBD1. The J segment lost 5 bases and the V segment lost 6 bases, leaving 3 bases of the junction unmatched. The CDR3 is 12 residues long. DNA for the CDR3: TGTGCCAGCAGGGCAGGGGGCCACGAGCAGTACTTC. The encoded protein is CASRAGGHEQYF.

V usage is TRBV29-1 and J usage is TRBJ1-1; D is undetermined. The germline V gene has CDR1 SQVTM and CDR2 ANQGSEA. With 4 bases removed from V and 1 base from J, the gap between germline ends came to 16 bases. This CDR3 region has 15 residues. CDR3 in DNA: TGCAGCGTTGCAGATAAGGGTTCAGGGAACACTGAAGCTTTCTTT. Translation gives CSVADKGSGNTEAFF.

The genes are TRBV7-8 and TRBJ1-1; possible D gene TRBD1, 5 bases. The germline CDR1 and CDR2 sequences are SGHVS and FQNEAQ. V lost 5 bases, J lost 1 base, and 11 bases lay in between. The CDR3 extends over 14 amino acids. CDR3 sequence reads: CASSPRDPNTEAFF. The CDR3 DNA follows: TGTGCCAGCAGCCCCCGGGACCCGAACACTGAAGCTTTCTTT.

The V gene is TRBV5-5, the J gene TRBJ2-1; TRBD2 matches at 8 bases. CDR3 length equals 16 residues. J was trimmed by 4 bases and V by 7 bases; bases with no gene match: 13. Per the germline V gene, CDR1 is SGHKS and CDR2 is YYEKEE (reference sequence). The CDR3 sequence: CASYPGTRGGYNEQFF. The CDR3 nucleotides are TGTGCCAGCTACCCTGGGACTAGAGGAGGGTACAATGAGCAGTTCTTC.

The chain recombines TRBV5-1 with TRBJ2-7; D unclear. The CDR3 covers 14 residues. V was cut by 1 base and J by 0 bases, with 8 bases left in between. Per germline, CDR1 SGHRS and CDR2 YFSETQ. The CDR3 nucleotides read TGCGCCAGCAGCTTGAGGGTCCACTCCTACGAGCAGTACTTC. Amino acids: CASSLRVHSYEQYF.

A word on this clonotype: Germline is not matched at one junction end, which may reflect a read error. The chain has TRBV12-3 or TRBV12-4 and TRBJ2-5; tentatively, D is TRBD2 (7 bases). With the DNA end fitting TRBJ2-7 better, the J assignment may be wrong. CDR3 length: 15 residues. CDR3 region: CASSRGGGWSDEQYF. CDR3 DNA: TGTGCTAGCAGTCGGGGAGGGGGTTGGTCGGACGAGCAGTACTTC.

This clonotype was observed a few times. This chain uses TRBV20-1 with TRBJ2-1; no definite D call. Trimming shortened V by 0 bases and J by 3 bases, and 6 bases separated the two germline ends. Per germline, CDR1 DFQATT and CDR2 SNEGSKA (reference sequence). This CDR3 is 13 amino acids long. This CDR3 reads CSARDPFYNEQFF. The CDR3 DNA reads TGCAGTGCTAGAGATCCATTCTACAATGAGCAGTTCTTC.

Only a few counts were recorded for this clonotype. The chain uses TRBV6-6 and TRBJ2-5, with D possibly being TRBD2 (6 bases). The V gene's germline CDR1 is MNHNY and CDR2 SVGAGI (reference sequence). Trimming left V 2 bases short and J 5 bases short, with 15 bases between. This CDR3 has 15 amino acids. CDR3: CASSYGSGVSETQYF. The CDR3 region has the DNA TGTGCCAGCAGTTACGGGTCGGGAGTAAGTGAGACCCAGTACTTC.

The chain recombines TRBV12-3 or TRBV12-4 with TRBJ2-7; TRBD1 is a possible D gene (6 bases). This CDR3 spans 15 amino acids. V was shortened by 3 bases and J by 0 bases, with 12 bases between the two germline ends. The CDR3 is CASSFEGESSYEQYF. The CDR3 DNA reads as TGTGCCAGCAGTTTCGAGGGGGAGAGCTCCTACGAGCAGTACTTC.